This note documents a single TCR beta chain sequence. This entry comes from a study of identical twins. MiXCR, run by TCRdb on the 5' RACE reads, gives a single entry per CDR3 protein. The table shows 450,000 or so distinct CDR3 sequences, with 24% occurring only once. The CDR3 has 16 residues. The germline V gene encodes CDR1 SQVTM and CDR2 ANQGSEA. The V gene lost 6 bases and the J gene lost 0 bases, with 20 bases spanning the gap. These data also featured in a second study, about T cells expressing NK-cell markers. That work contributes: More than 5 donors carried dominant NKG2C+ clonotypes that made up roughly 1.0-8% of their CD8+ T cells.

The specimen was CD4+ T cells sorted from blood. The V gene is TRBV29-1, the J gene TRBJ1-1; maybe TRBD1 (5 bases). The sequence was collected from a woman aged 18-29 years in good health. The CDR3 coding sequence is TGCAGCGTCGCCTCGAGACTGGGGGGTTTGAACACTGAAGCTTTCTTT. Protein product: CSVASRLGGLNTEAFF.